The 31 T cell receptor beta chains in this list originate from one sample, sequenced in a study of T cells in Graves' hyperthyroidism and ophthalmopathy. The source material, RNA transcripts, was used to amplify TCR beta CDR3 regions. Using the HTBI primer set, a first-round RT-PCR was run on the TCR CDR3. TCRdb analysed the multiplex PCR reads with MiXCR anew, one entry per CDR3 protein. Counted here are approximately 600,000 distinct CDR3 sequences, approximately 15% occurring once; the ten biggest clones make up over 6%. Sequencing was carried out using blood. These receptor sequences come from a woman under 30 with Graves' ophthalmopathy.

This clonotype was observed at least ten times. CDR3 bases: TGCAGTGCTAGTTTCAGGGCGGCGGACACTGAAGCTTTCTTT. It encodes CSASFRAADTEAFF. This rearrangement joins TRBV20-1 to TRBJ1-1; D is possibly TRBD1 (5 bases). Deletions cut 3 bases from V and 3 bases from J, with 14 bases between. CDR1 is DFQATT, CDR2 SNEGSKA, per germline (reference sequence). The CDR3 is made up of 14 amino acids.

This clonotype has just a few counts. The gene calls are TRBV6-2 or TRBV6-3 and TRBJ2-4, with D tentatively TRBD2 (5 bases). In germline, CDR1 is MNHEY, CDR2 SVGEGT. The CDR3 totals 16 residues. V was pared by 2 bases and J by 4 bases, with 15 bases between. The CDR3 nucleotides read TGTGCCAGCAGTTACCCCGGTGGGAGACTTAAAAACATTCAGTACTTC. Its translation is CASSYPGGRLKNIQYF.

This clonotype was seen at least ten times. The chain couples TRBV2 to TRBJ2-3; D unclear. Germline CDR1 SNHLY, CDR2 FYNNEI. Between the trimmed V and J ends, which lost 10 bases and 5 bases, there was a span of 10 bases. The CDR3 has 11 amino acids. In DNA form, the CDR3 reads TGTGCCACGAGAGAGGTAGATACGCAGTATTTT. It yields the protein CATREVDTQYF.

This clonotype was detected only a few times. CDR3 nucleotide sequence: TGTGCCAGCAGTCACGGGCAGAACTTTGGGACTGAAGCTTTCTTT. Protein product: CASSHGQNFGTEAFF. The chain employs TRBV7-9 and TRBJ1-1; no clear D. CDR3 length: 15 residues. CDR1 SEHNR and CDR2 FQNEAQ come from the germline V gene (reference sequence). The germline V and J ends were trimmed by 6 bases and 5 bases, with 19 bases remaining between them.

This clonotype appeared a few times. The conserved final phenylalanine or tryptophan is absent from the CDR3, which likely points to a read error. This chain joins TRBV6-5 and TRBJ1-1; D unclear. Germline loops: CDR1 MNHEY, CDR2 SVGAGI. This CDR3 contains 12 residues. Trimming pared 3 bases from V and 5 bases from J, leaving 7 bases between. In nucleotides, the CDR3 is TGTGCCAGCAGTTATCGAGCGACTGAAGCTTTCCTT. The encoded protein is CASSYRATEAFL.

This chain uses TRBV3-1 with TRBJ2-6; D is unclear. Germline CDR1 reads LGHDT; CDR2 reads YNNKEL (reference sequence). V lost 4 bases and J 4 bases, leaving 5 bases between the germline ends. The CDR3 has 13 amino acids. In nucleotides, the CDR3 is TGTGCCAGCAGCCCTCTAGGGGCCAACGTCCTGACTTTC. The encoded protein is CASSPLGANVLTF.

A few counts support this clonotype. The chain is built from TRBV19 and TRBJ2-1; TRBD2 aligns across 12 bases. The CDR3 totals 14 residues. The V gene end was trimmed by 4 bases and the J gene end by 8 bases; junction bases not matched to a gene: 3. Germline values: CDR1 LNHDA, CDR2 SQIVND (reference sequence). The CDR3 sequence: CASSNLAGGHEQFF. CDR3 DNA sequence: TGTGCCAGTAGTAACCTAGCGGGAGGGCATGAGCAGTTCTTC.

The J gene is TRBJ2-5, the V gene TRBV7-9; TRBD2 agrees at 7 bases. Germline V lookup: CDR1 SEHNR, CDR2 FQNEAQ (reference sequence). The CDR3 contains 16 residues. V lost 2 bases to trimming and J lost 0 bases; unmatched junction nucleotides: 6. The CDR3 protein is CASSLFASGNQETQYF. In DNA, the CDR3 is TGTGCCAGCAGCTTATTCGCTAGCGGAAACCAAGAGACCCAGTACTTC.

A word on this clonotype: Relative to the germline gene, one junction end is altered; a read error may explain this. CDR3 sequence (DNA): TGTGCCGGCAGCTCTAGCCCAGGGGAGCAGTACTTC. Translated: CAGSSSPGEQYF. The chain recombines TRBV7-9 with TRBJ2-7; the D gene could be TRBD1 or TRBD2 (5 bases each). The CDR3 length is 12 residues. Germline values: CDR1 SEHNR, CDR2 FQNEAQ (reference sequence).

For this clonotype: Possible read error: a much larger clone is one base away. This CDR3 is CAGSTAQGYQPQHF. CDR3 sequence (DNA): TGTGCCGGTAGTACGGCACAGGGGTATCAGCCCCAGCATTTT. The chain joins TRBV19 to TRBJ1-5; TRBD1 matches 7 bases. From germline, CDR1 is LNHDA and CDR2 SQIVND (reference sequence). This CDR3 is 14 amino acids long.

The V call is TRBV3-1, the J call TRBJ2-2, with TRBD2 identical over 8 bases. The CDR3 is 17 residues long. CDR1 is LGHDT and CDR2 is YNNKEL in the germline V gene (reference sequence). Trimming cost V 5 bases and J 8 bases; bases outside gene matches: 16. CDR3 loop: CASSGFKAGATDGELFF. As DNA, the CDR3 is TGTGCCAGCAGCGGATTCAAAGCGGGAGCGACGGATGGGGAGCTGTTTTTT.

This clonotype was counted at least ten times. V usage is TRBV28 and J usage is TRBJ2-1; TRBD1 might be the D (6 bases). V shed 4 bases and J shed 0 bases, with 10 bases lying between them. The CDR3 is made up of 15 amino acids. The germline CDR1 and CDR2 sequences are MDHEN and SYDVKM. The CDR3 protein is CASSWDISSYNEQFF. CDR3 bases: TGTGCCAGCAGTTGGGACATCAGCTCCTACAATGAGCAGTTCTTC.

This chain links TRBV6-2 or TRBV6-3 with TRBJ1-2; D is ambiguous. This CDR3 has 12 amino acids. Trimming removed 7 bases from V and 2 bases from J, with 8 bases in between. Germline assignment: CDR1 MNHEY and CDR2 SVGEGT. CDR3 DNA sequence: TGTGCCAGCACAACAGCCAACTATGGCTACACCTTC. Translated: CASTTANYGYTF.

V usage is TRBV28 and J usage is TRBJ1-2; 8 nucleotides agree with TRBD1. Trimming removed 4 bases from V and 7 bases from J; junction bases left unmatched: 14. The germline CDR1 and CDR2 sequences are MDHEN and SYDVKM. This CDR3 is built from 16 residues. Here the CDR3 reads CASSWTSGTGSSGYTF. The CDR3 DNA is TGTGCCAGCAGTTGGACTAGCGGGACAGGATCCTCTGGCTACACCTTC.

This clonotype occurred a few times. The chain combines TRBV12-3 or TRBV12-4 with TRBJ2-1, with TRBD2 identical over 12 bases. CDR3 length: 14 residues. Germline trimming cut 4 bases from V and 9 bases from J; bases unmatched to any gene: 4. The CDR3 loop is CASSSGLAGAEQFF. The CDR3 nucleotides read TGTGCCAGCAGTTCGGGACTAGCGGGTGCTGAGCAGTTCTTC.

This clonotype was counted ten times or more. This rearrangement joins TRBV6-2 or TRBV6-3 to TRBJ1-5; D is unclear. The germline gives CDR1 MNHEY, CDR2 SVGEGT. The CDR3 has 15 residues. V was cut by 7 bases and J by 1 base, with 14 bases left in between. CDR3 sequence (DNA): TGTGCCAGCACCAGCCACGGCGGGAGCAATCAGCCCCAGCATTTT. Protein: CASTSHGGSNQPQHF.

The chain is built from TRBV20-1 and TRBJ1-2; no definite D call. Germline loops: CDR1 DFQATT, CDR2 SNEGSKA (reference sequence). The V end was cut by 0 bases, the J end by 0 bases, with 8 bases between. The CDR3 consists of 14 residues. The CDR3 DNA reads TGCAGTGCTAGAGATCAAATGTCTAACTATGGCTACACCTTC. This sequence encodes CSARDQMSNYGYTF.

The chain couples TRBV18 to TRBJ1-6; D call uncertain. The V gene's germline CDR1 is KGHSH and CDR2 LQKENI. The V end was cut by 3 bases, the J end by 7 bases, with 10 bases between. The CDR3 runs to 14 residues. The CDR3 loop is CASSPNEQNSPLHF. DNA of the CDR3: TGTGCCAGCTCACCGAACGAACAGAATTCACCCCTCCACTTT.

This clonotype was counted between two and nine times. V is TRBV3-1 and J is TRBJ2-6; 12 positions match TRBD2. J lost 0 bases, V lost 5 bases, and 5 bases had no gene match. CDR1 LGHDT and CDR2 YNNKEL come from the germline V gene (reference sequence). This CDR3 region has 18 residues. CDR3 loop: CASSLTSGGFSGANVLTF. The CDR3 nucleotides read TGTGCCAGCAGCTTGACTAGCGGGGGATTCTCTGGGGCCAACGTCCTGACTTTC.

This chain connects TRBV9 to TRBJ2-2; D gene unclear. The V end lost 3 bases, the J end lost 7 bases, and 16 bases lay between the germline ends. Germline V gene lookup returns CDR1 SGDLS and CDR2 YYNGEE. There are 15 residues in the CDR3. The CDR3 bases are TGTGCCAGCAGCGGAGAGTCCATATTTTTCGGGGAGCTGTTTTTT. It codes for CASSGESIFFGELFF.

The sample holds many counts of this clonotype. The chain couples TRBV5-1 to TRBJ2-5; weak D call: TRBD2 (5 bases). V was trimmed by 0 bases and J by 5 bases, leaving 11 bases between them. CDR3 length equals 14 residues. The V gene's germline CDR1 is SGHRS and CDR2 YFSETQ. The chain's CDR3 is CASSLVGESETQYF. CDR3 DNA: TGCGCCAGCAGCTTGGTCGGGGAGTCGGAGACCCAGTACTTC.

This clonotype was picked up many times. The chain has TRBV6-1 and TRBJ2-5; possibly TRBD1 for D (6 bases). The CDR3 is made up of 15 amino acids. From germline, CDR1 is MNHNS and CDR2 SASEGT. The ends were cut back, 9 bases at V and 1 base at J, with 18 bases in the middle. Here the CDR3 DNA reads TGTGCCAGTCGAGAATTGGGGGCAGTCCAAGAGACCCAGTACTTC. Its translation is CASRELGAVQETQYF.

The rearrangement uses TRBV18 and TRBJ1-1, with 9 bases identical to TRBD1. The length of the CDR3 is 17 residues. Per the germline V gene, CDR1 is KGHSH and CDR2 is LQKENI. V lost 0 bases to trimming and J lost 5 bases; unmatched junction nucleotides: 10. The CDR3 spells CASSPPGYDRGYTEAFF. The CDR3 DNA reads TGTGCCAGCTCACCACCGGGGTATGACAGGGGGTATACTGAAGCTTTCTTT.

The table lists this clonotype with many counts. The chain couples TRBV14 to TRBJ2-7; TRBD2 matches 10 bases. This CDR3 region has 15 residues. Germline trimming cut 4 bases from V and 7 bases from J; bases unmatched to any gene: 10. Germline loops: CDR1 SGHDN, CDR2 FVKESK. CDR3 sequence reads: CASSPWGAGGREQYF. CDR3 bases: TGTGCCAGCAGCCCCTGGGGAGCGGGAGGGAGAGAGCAGTACTTC. The full variable domain, with the rest looked up from reference TRBV14 and TRBJ2-7, is EAGVTQFPSHSVIEKGQTVTLRCDPISGHDNLYWYRRVMGKEIKFLLHFVKESKQDESGMPNNRFLAERTGGTYSTLKVQPAELEDSGVYFCASSPWGAGGREQYFGPGTRLTVT.

The table lists this clonotype with many counts. The chain recombines TRBV30 with TRBJ2-5; 9 bases fit TRBD2. This CDR3 comprises 16 residues. Trimming cost V 0 bases and J 2 bases; bases outside gene matches: 7. CDR1 and CDR2 from the germline V gene are GTSNPN and SVGIG (reference sequence). Here the CDR3 reads CAWSVGLAGPQETQYF. The DNA of the CDR3 is TGTGCCTGGAGTGTCGGGCTAGCGGGACCTCAAGAGACCCAGTACTTC.

Remarks on this clonotype: This could be a read error, since a much larger clone is one nucleotide away. This chain joins TRBV9 and TRBJ2-1; D is possibly TRBD2 (6 bases). Germline CDR1 is SGDLS and CDR2 is YYNGEE. The CDR3 has 14 residues. CDR3 sequence reads: CASSERVQNNQQFF. CDR3 DNA: TGTGCCAGCAGCGAGCGGGTTCAAAACAATCAGCAGTTCTTC.

This clonotype was counted a few times. The J gene is TRBJ2-5, the V gene TRBV20-1; 8 nucleotides align to TRBD2. Germline loops: CDR1 DFQATT, CDR2 SNEGSKA (reference sequence). V trimming: 0 bases; J trimming: 3 bases; junction bases outside the gene matches: 9. The CDR3 spans 16 residues. The CDR3 loop is CSARDGGGGLKETQYF. The DNA of the CDR3 is TGCAGTGCTAGAGATGGAGGCGGGGGGCTTAAAGAGACCCAGTACTTC.

This clonotype was seen at least ten times. The chain carries TRBV5-8 and TRBJ1-4, with D perhaps matching TRBD1 (6 bases). The CDR3 spans 15 residues. The germline gives CDR1 SGHTS, CDR2 YDEGEE. V gave up 0 bases and J gave up 8 bases, with 14 bases separating them. The CDR3 bases are TGTGCCAGCAGCTTGGGACAGGCGTCGGGGGAAAAACTGTTTTTT. This codes for CASSLGQASGEKLFF. Full variable domain (rest looked up from reference TRBV5-8 and TRBJ1-4): EAGVTQSPTHLIKTRGQQATLRCSPISGHTSVYWYQQALGLGLQFLLWYDEGEERNRGNFPPRFSGRQFPNYSSELNVNALELEDSALYLCASSLGQASGEKLFFGSGTQLSVL.

This clonotype was counted at least ten times. The V gene is TRBV5-1, the J gene TRBJ2-7; D remains unclear. Germline CDR1 SGHRS, CDR2 YFSETQ. V dropped 0 bases and J dropped 3 bases, with 10 bases sitting between them. The CDR3 is 14 residues long. DNA for the CDR3: TGCGCCAGCAGCTTGGCTCTAGAAGGCTACGAGCAGTACTTC. It is translated as CASSLALEGYEQYF.

This clonotype was counted at least ten times. V usage is TRBV18 and J usage is TRBJ2-7; 7 bases agree with TRBD1. The ends lost 6 bases at V and 2 bases at J; junction bases unmatched: 7. Germline V gene sequence: CDR1 KGHSH, CDR2 LQKENI. CDR3 length equals 14 residues. CDR3 nucleotide sequence: TGTGCCAGCTCGTCCGGGACAGTCGCCTACGAGCAGTACTTC. It translates to CASSSGTVAYEQYF. Full variable domain (rest looked up from reference TRBV18 and TRBJ2-7): NAGVMQNPRHLVRRRGQEARLRCSPMKGHSHVYWYRQLPEEGLKFMVYLQKENIIDESGMPKERFSAEFPKEGPSILRIQQVVRGDSAAYFCASSSGTVAYEQYFGPGTRLTVT.

This clonotype was detected many times. V gene TRBV6-1 combines with J gene TRBJ2-7, with 7 positions matching TRBD2. V was pared by 5 bases and J by 2 bases, with 9 bases of the junction left unmatched. Germline CDR1 reads MNHNS; CDR2 reads SASEGT. CDR3 length: 15 residues. The CDR3 loop reads CASSYHSGDAYEQYF. CDR3 nucleotide sequence: TGTGCCAGCAGTTATCACAGCGGGGACGCCTACGAGCAGTACTTC.